These 2 T cell receptor beta chains share one sample of origin, sequenced in a study of T cell responses to AZD1222 COVID-19 vaccine. The repertoire was sequenced with immunoSEQ multiplex PCR; TCRdb's copy has only in-frame clones and lacks some. The table shows roughly 100,000 clones, with 91% occurring only once. Sequenced here: peripheral blood, sampled on day 0 of AZD1222 vaccination. These receptors were collected from an adult in good health.

The CDR3 bases are TGCGCCAGCAGCTTGGGGGTCTTCACCGGGGAGCTGTTTTTT. Translation gives CASSLGVFTGELFF. V gene TRBV5-1 combines with J gene TRBJ2-2; D gene uncertain. The CDR3 totals 14 residues. Germline loops: CDR1 SGHRS, CDR2 YFSETQ. V lost 0 bases, J lost 4 bases, and 7 bases lay in between.

V gene TRBV10-3 combines with J gene TRBJ2-1; 7 positions match TRBD1. Germline CDR1 reads ENHRY; CDR2 reads SYGVKD. J gave up 1 base and V 7 bases, and 7 bases lay outside the gene matches. The CDR3 covers 15 residues. The CDR3 sequence is CAITPKTGSYNEQFF. In nucleotides, the CDR3 is TGTGCCATCACCCCCAAGACAGGGTCCTACAATGAGCAGTTCTTC.